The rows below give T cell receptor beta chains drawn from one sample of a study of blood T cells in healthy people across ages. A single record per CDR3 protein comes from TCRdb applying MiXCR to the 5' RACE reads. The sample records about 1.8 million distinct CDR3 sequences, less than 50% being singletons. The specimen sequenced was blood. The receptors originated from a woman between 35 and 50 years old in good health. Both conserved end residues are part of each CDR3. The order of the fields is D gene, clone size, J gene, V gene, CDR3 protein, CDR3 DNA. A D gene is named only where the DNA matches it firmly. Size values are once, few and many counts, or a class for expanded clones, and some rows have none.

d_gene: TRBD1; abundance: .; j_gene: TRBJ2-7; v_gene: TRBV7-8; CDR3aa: CASSLSSGQQYEQYF; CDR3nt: TGTGCCAGCAGCTTAAGTTCGGGACAGCAGTACGAGCAGTACTTC
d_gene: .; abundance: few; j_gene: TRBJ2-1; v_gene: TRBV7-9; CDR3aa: CASSYPVDEQFF; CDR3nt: TGTGCCAGCAGCTATCCGGTTGATGAGCAGTTCTTC
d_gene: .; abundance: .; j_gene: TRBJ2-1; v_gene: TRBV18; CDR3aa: CASSPLIPYNEQFF; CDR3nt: TGTGCCAGCTCACCATTAATCCCCTACAATGAGCAGTTCTTC
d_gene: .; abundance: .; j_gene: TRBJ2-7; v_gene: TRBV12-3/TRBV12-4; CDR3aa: CASNADGQSYEQYF; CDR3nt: TGTGCCAGCAACGCGGACGGGCAGTCCTACGAGCAGTACTTC
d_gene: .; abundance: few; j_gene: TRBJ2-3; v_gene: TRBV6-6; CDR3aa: CASRLLTSTDTQYF; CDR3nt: TGTGCCAGCAGGCTACTTACTAGCACAGATACGCAGTATTTT
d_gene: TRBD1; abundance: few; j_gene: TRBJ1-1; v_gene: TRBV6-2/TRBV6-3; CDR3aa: CASSPTGITEAFF; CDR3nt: TGTGCCAGCAGTCCGACAGGGATCACTGAAGCTTTCTTT
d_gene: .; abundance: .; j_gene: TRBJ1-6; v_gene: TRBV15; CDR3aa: CATSRVGGGSNSPLHF; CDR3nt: TGTGCCACCAGCAGAGTCGGGGGAGGAAGCAATTCACCCCTCCACTTT
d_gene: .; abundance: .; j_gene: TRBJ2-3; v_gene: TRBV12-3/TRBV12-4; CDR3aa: CASRHPRGSTDTQYF; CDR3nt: TGTGCCAGCCGCCACCCACGAGGGAGCACAGATACGCAGTATTTT
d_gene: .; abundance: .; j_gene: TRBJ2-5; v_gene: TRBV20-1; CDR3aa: CSAPNQEETQYF; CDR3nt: TGCAGTGCTCCGAATCAGGAAGAGACCCAGTACTTC
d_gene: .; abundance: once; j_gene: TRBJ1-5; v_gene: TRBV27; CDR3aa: CASSPGHLSVSNQPQHF; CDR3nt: TGTGCCAGCAGCCCAGGACACTTAAGTGTTAGCAATCAGCCCCAGCATTTT
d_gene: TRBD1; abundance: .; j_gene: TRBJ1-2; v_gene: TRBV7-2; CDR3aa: CASSKDRASYGYTF; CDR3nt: TGTGCCAGCAGCAAGGACAGGGCAAGCTATGGCTACACCTTC
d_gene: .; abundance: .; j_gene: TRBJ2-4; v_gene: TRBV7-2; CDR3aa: CASSRNVDAKNIQYF; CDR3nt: TGTGCCAGCAGCCGTAATGTGGACGCCAAAAACATTCAGTACTTC
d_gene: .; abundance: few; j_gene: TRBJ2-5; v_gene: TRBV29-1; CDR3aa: CSVQAKGGQYF; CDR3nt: TGCAGCGTCCAGGCGAAGGGAGGCCAGTACTTC
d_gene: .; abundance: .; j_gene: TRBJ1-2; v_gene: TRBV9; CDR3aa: CASSAEWRAVYGYTF; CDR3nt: TGTGCCAGCAGCGCAGAGTGGAGGGCCGTCTATGGCTACACCTTC
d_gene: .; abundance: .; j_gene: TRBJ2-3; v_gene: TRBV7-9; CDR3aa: CASSLASSGTQYF; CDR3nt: TGTGCCAGCAGCTTAGCCAGCAGCGGTACGCAGTATTTT
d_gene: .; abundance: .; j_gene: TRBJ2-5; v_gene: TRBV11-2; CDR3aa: CASSLEGSRKETQYF; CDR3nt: TGTGCCAGCAGCTTAGAGGGGAGTAGAAAAGAGACCCAGTACTTC
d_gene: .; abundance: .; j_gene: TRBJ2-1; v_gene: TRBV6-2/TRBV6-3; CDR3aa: CASKHSSSYNEQFF; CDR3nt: TGTGCCAGCAAACACAGTAGTTCCTACAATGAGCAGTTCTTC
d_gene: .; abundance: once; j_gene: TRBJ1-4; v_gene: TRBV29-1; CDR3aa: CSVDTGLNEKLFF; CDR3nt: TGCAGCGTTGATACAGGGTTGAATGAAAAACTGTTTTTT
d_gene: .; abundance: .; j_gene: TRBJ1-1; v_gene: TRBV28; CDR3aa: CASDVMNTEAFF; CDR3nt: TGTGCCAGCGATGTAATGAACACTGAAGCTTTCTTT
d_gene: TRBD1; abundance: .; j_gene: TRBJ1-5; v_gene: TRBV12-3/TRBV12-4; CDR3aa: CASSLRTGANQPQHF; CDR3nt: TGTGCCAGCAGTTTAAGGACAGGGGCTAATCAGCCCCAGCATTTT
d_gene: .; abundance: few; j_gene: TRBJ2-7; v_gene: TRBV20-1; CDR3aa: CSARIYGSYEQYF; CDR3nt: TGCAGTGCTAGGATTTATGGCTCCTACGAGCAGTACTTC
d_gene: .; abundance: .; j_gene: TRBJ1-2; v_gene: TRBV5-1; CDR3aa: CASSLGRAITPVLVYTF; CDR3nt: TGCGCCAGCAGCTTGGGCCGAGCCATCACCCCTGTCTTGGTCTACACCTTC
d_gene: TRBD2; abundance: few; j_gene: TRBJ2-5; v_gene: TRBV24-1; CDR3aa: CATSEGGYQETQYF; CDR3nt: TGTGCCACCAGTGAGGGAGGGTACCAAGAGACCCAGTACTTC
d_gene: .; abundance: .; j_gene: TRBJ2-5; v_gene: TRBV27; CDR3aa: CASSEQGSSETQYF; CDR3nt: TGTGCCAGCAGTGAGCAGGGTTCATCAGAGACCCAGTACTTC
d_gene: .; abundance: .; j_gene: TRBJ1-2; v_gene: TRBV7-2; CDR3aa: CASSPRSGDYTF; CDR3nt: TGTGCCAGCAGCCCACGAAGTGGGGACTACACCTTC
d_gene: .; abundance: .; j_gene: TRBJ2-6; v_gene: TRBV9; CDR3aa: CASSPTPYSGANVLTF; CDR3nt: TGTGCCAGCAGCCCCACACCTTACTCTGGGGCCAACGTCCTGACTTTC
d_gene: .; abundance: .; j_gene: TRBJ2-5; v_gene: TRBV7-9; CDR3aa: CASSLGGALQETQYF; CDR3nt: TGTGCCAGCAGCTTAGGGGGGGCCCTACAAGAGACCCAGTACTTC
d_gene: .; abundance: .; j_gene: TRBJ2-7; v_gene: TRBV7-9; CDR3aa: CASSLGEKVYEQYF; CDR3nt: TGTGCCAGCAGCTTAGGCGAAAAGGTTTACGAGCAGTACTTC
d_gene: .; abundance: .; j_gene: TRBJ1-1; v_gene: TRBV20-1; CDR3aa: CSASWGEGEAFF; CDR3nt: TGCAGTGCTAGTTGGGGGGAGGGAGAAGCTTTCTTT
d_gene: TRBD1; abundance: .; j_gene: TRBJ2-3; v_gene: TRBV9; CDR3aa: CASSGGRDRHTDTQYF; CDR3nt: TGTGCCAGCAGCGGAGGAAGGGACAGGCACACAGATACGCAGTATTTT
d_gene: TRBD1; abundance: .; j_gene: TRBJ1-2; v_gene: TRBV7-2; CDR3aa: CASSSSGTGGFGYTF; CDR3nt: TGTGCCAGCAGCTCATCAGGGACAGGGGGCTTTGGCTACACCTTC
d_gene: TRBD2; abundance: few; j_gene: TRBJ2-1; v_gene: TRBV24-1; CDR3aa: CATSDSLLAGAANEQFF; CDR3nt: TGTGCCACCAGTGATTCCCTACTAGCGGGGGCGGCCAATGAGCAGTTCTTC
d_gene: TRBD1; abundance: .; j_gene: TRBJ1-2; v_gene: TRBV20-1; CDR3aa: CSARESFGDRAYTF; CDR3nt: TGCAGTGCTAGAGAAAGCTTCGGGGACAGGGCCTACACCTTC
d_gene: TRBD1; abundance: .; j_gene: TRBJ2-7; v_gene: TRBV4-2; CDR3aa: CASSREPLPGQGASYEQYF; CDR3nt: TGTGCCAGCAGCCGAGAGCCCCTGCCGGGACAGGGCGCCTCCTACGAGCAGTACTTC